This is a list of T cell receptor beta chains from one sample in a study of shared clonotypes between healthy human individuals. The protocol was immunoSEQ multiplex PCR, while the TCRdb copy is restricted to in-frame clones and leaves out a portion. The sample lists more than 500,000 clones; around 95% were seen once. The sample was naive CD8+ T cells sorted from blood. These receptors were obtained from a woman aged 25 to 45 in good health. The CDR3 runs from the conserved cysteine through the conserved F or W. A D gene is named only where the DNA matches it firmly. The size entry is marked missing in some rows and otherwise reads once, few, many or a size class.

cdr3_nt,cdr3_aa,d_call,j_call,clone_size,v_call
TGTGCCAGCGGCAAAACCAGGGATATCTATGGCTACACCTTC,CASGKTRDIYGYTF,.,TRBJ1-2,once,TRBV7-2
TGTGCCAGCAGTTCACTAGCGGAGGCGGGTACCGGGGAGCTGTTTTTT,CASSSLAEAGTGELFF,TRBD2,TRBJ2-2,.,TRBV6-5
TGTGCCAGCAGCCCCCCGTCGACCTACGAGCAGTACTTC,CASSPPSTYEQYF,.,TRBJ2-7,once,TRBV13
TGCACCAGCAGCCAAGATGGGGGGCACAATGAGCAGTTCTTC,CTSSQDGGHNEQFF,.,TRBJ2-1,.,TRBV1
TGTGCCAGCAGTCCGACGGGTAATTATGGCTACACCTTC,CASSPTGNYGYTF,.,TRBJ1-2,.,TRBV6-6
TGTGCCAGCAGTTTACTCGACTATAGCTCCCCCGAGCAGTACTTC,CASSLLDYSSPEQYF,.,TRBJ2-7,.,TRBV28
TGCAGCGTTGAAGAGGCAGCCAAAGCTAGCACAGATACGCAGTATTTT,CSVEEAAKASTDTQYF,.,TRBJ2-3,.,TRBV29-1
TGTGCCAGCAGTGAAGAGGGGTCTCTACCCACCGGGGAGCTGTTTTTT,CASSEEGSLPTGELFF,.,TRBJ2-2,.,TRBV2
TGCGCCAGCAGTAAAGGGGAGAGCAATCAGCCCCAGCATTTT,CASSKGESNQPQHF,.,TRBJ1-5,.,TRBV5-1
TGTGCCAGCAGCTTACCCCAGGGTGTCCACGAGCAGTACTTC,CASSLPQGVHEQYF,.,TRBJ2-7,once,TRBV11-2
TGTGCCAGCAGTTATCCCAGACAGGGGGGGGACACTGAAGCTTTCTTT,CASSYPRQGGDTEAFF,TRBD1,TRBJ1-1,.,TRBV28
TGTGCCAGCAGTCCGCCGGGACAGCCCTATGGCTACACCTTC,CASSPPGQPYGYTF,TRBD1,TRBJ1-2,.,TRBV27
TGCAGCGTTGAGTCCGGGTTCGGCTATGGCTACACCTTC,CSVESGFGYGYTF,.,TRBJ1-2,.,TRBV29-1
TGTGCCAGCAGCTTGAGGAATTGGTATGGCTACACCTTC,CASSLRNWYGYTF,.,TRBJ1-2,.,TRBV5-4
TGTGCCAGCAGCCGTACGGACCGAGGAAGCACTGAAGCTTTCTTT,CASSRTDRGSTEAFF,.,TRBJ1-1,.,TRBV7-9
TGTGCCAGCAGGACAGGTGGTGAACCCCAGCATTTT,CASRTGGEPQHF,.,TRBJ1-5,once,TRBV27
TGTGCCAGCAGCCCTCCGGGTCCCCAGAGAGGCTACACCTTC,CASSPPGPQRGYTF,.,TRBJ1-2,.,TRBV7-8
TGTGCCAGCAGCGGACCCGGGGAAAAACTGTTTTTT,CASSGPGEKLFF,.,TRBJ1-4,.,TRBV25-1
TGTGCCAGCAGCGGAGTTAGCGGGACGCAGTATTTT,CASSGVSGTQYF,TRBD2,TRBJ2-3,.,TRBV7-9
TGTGCCAGCAGCAAGTGGGACACTCGCTCTGGAAACACCATATATTTT,CASSKWDTRSGNTIYF,.,TRBJ1-3,.,TRBV7-9
TGTGCCACCAGACCGGACAGGGGGGTCAATCAGCCCCAGCATTTT,CATRPDRGVNQPQHF,TRBD1,TRBJ1-5,.,TRBV15
TGTGCCAGCAGCGTAGGAGCTTTCTACGAGCAGTACTTC,CASSVGAFYEQYF,.,TRBJ2-7,.,TRBV9
TGCGCCAGCAGTCGACAGGTAGAGGACGAGCAGTACTTC,CASSRQVEDEQYF,.,TRBJ2-7,.,TRBV4-1
TGTGCCAGCAGTGAAGATTCAGGGAGTCGTCAGCCCCAGCATTTT,CASSEDSGSRQPQHF,.,TRBJ1-5,.,TRBV2
TGTGCCAGCAGTAGCGGGAGGCCCCATGAGCAGTTCTTC,CASSSGRPHEQFF,TRBD2,TRBJ2-1,.,TRBV27
TGTGCCAGCAGCTTAGGGGGACCGTGGGGCGAGAGCTCCTACGAGCAGTACTTC,CASSLGGPWGESSYEQYF,.,TRBJ2-7,.,TRBV7-8
TGTGCTAATACAGAAAGGGGCCCGAATTCACCCCTCCACTTT,CANTERGPNSPLHF,.,TRBJ1-6,.,TRBV30
TGTGCCAGTAGTCCAGGACCGCATCTAGGGACTGAAGCTTTCTTT,CASSPGPHLGTEAFF,.,TRBJ1-1,.,TRBV19
TGCAGCGGCGGACAGCTCTACGAGCAGTACTTC,CSGGQLYEQYF,.,TRBJ2-7,.,TRBV29-1
TGTGCCAGCAGCTTCTATGGCAGGGCGCCGGGAAACACCATATATTTT,CASSFYGRAPGNTIYF,.,TRBJ1-3,.,TRBV7-2
TGCGCCAGCAGCCCGCACGGGCCGCTTCCCTACGAGCAGTACTTC,CASSPHGPLPYEQYF,.,TRBJ2-7,.,TRBV5-1
TGTGCCAGCAGCTTGGCCCCAAGGACAGGTGACTACGAGCAGTACTTC,CASSLAPRTGDYEQYF,TRBD1,TRBJ2-7,.,TRBV11-2
TGTGCCAGCCGTTTGAAGGGAGGCGAGACCCAGTACTTC,CASRLKGGETQYF,.,TRBJ2-5,.,TRBV6-5
TGTGCCAGCAGCTTTGGGGGAGGAGAGACCCAGTACTTC,CASSFGGGETQYF,.,TRBJ2-5,.,TRBV11-2
TGTGCCAGCAGTGAGGGCAGGGCCTACGAGCAGTACTTC,CASSEGRAYEQYF,.,TRBJ2-7,.,TRBV2
TGTGCCAGCGGGAACAATGAGCAGTTCTTC,CASGNNEQFF,.,TRBJ2-1,.,TRBV27
TGTGCCACCAGCGGGGACGGCGGGCTGTTTTTT,CATSGDGGLFF,.,TRBJ1-4,.,TRBV15
TGCGCCAGCAGCACACGGGAGGGGGATAACAATCAGCCCCAGCATTTT,CASSTREGDNNQPQHF,.,TRBJ1-5,.,TRBV4-1
TGCGCCAGCAGCCGGTCGGCGACATTATCCCCACTCACCTTC,CASSRSATLSPLTF,.,TRBJ1-2,.,TRBV4-1
TGTGCCAAGGACAGCATGAACACTGAAGCTTTCTTT,CAKDSMNTEAFF,.,TRBJ1-1,.,TRBV7-9
TGTGCCAGCAGTTACGGGCAAAGATACGAGCAGTACTTC,CASSYGQRYEQYF,.,TRBJ2-7,.,TRBV6-5
TGTGCCAGCAGCTTGATTAATAGCGTCTCCTACGAGCAGTACTTC,CASSLINSVSYEQYF,.,TRBJ2-7,.,TRBV5-6
TGTGCCAGCAGCTCGCTCGGGGAGCGGCAGTTCTTC,CASSSLGERQFF,.,TRBJ2-1,.,TRBV7-9
TGTGCCAGCAGCACGAGAGCGGGAGATCTTCACAATGAGCAGTTCTTC,CASSTRAGDLHNEQFF,TRBD2,TRBJ2-1,.,TRBV28
TGTGCCAGCAGCCTGGGACTAGCGGGAGCTGAGCAGTTCTTC,CASSLGLAGAEQFF,TRBD2,TRBJ2-1,.,TRBV11-2
TGTGCCATCGGACCCAATGAGCAGTTCTTC,CAIGPNEQFF,.,TRBJ2-1,once,TRBV27
TGTGCCAGCAGCCCAACGAGCGGGAGGGACGCCTACGAGCAGTACTTC,CASSPTSGRDAYEQYF,TRBD2,TRBJ2-7,.,TRBV13
TGTGCCAGCAGCCAAGATCCCTCGATTAGCGGGACGGGAGATACGCAGTATTTT,CASSQDPSISGTGDTQYF,TRBD2,TRBJ2-3,.,TRBV4-2
TGTGCCAGCAGTTCAACGGACACCTTCTCCTACAATGAGCAGTTCTTC,CASSSTDTFSYNEQFF,.,TRBJ2-1,.,TRBV28
TGTGCCAGCCACTCCCGACAGGGATTGGAAGGCAATCAGCCCCAGCATTTT,CASHSRQGLEGNQPQHF,TRBD1,TRBJ1-5,.,TRBV27
TGTGCCAGCAGTGAGACTAGCTGGCGTTCGGATGAGCAGTTCTTC,CASSETSWRSDEQFF,TRBD2,TRBJ2-1,.,TRBV27
TGTGCCCGAGGGGACAGGAAACACTCTGGGGCCAACGTCCTGACTTTC,CARGDRKHSGANVLTF,TRBD1,TRBJ2-6,.,TRBV2
TGTGCCACCGCGGGAGGGACAAATGAGCAGTTCTTC,CATAGGTNEQFF,TRBD2,TRBJ2-1,.,TRBV15
TGTGCCACCAGCAGAGAAGGGGGCGGCAATCAGCCCCAGCATTTT,CATSREGGGNQPQHF,TRBD1,TRBJ1-5,.,TRBV15